Each of the 26 T cell receptor beta chains below was sequenced from the same sample in a study of beta chain features in type 1 diabetes. The whole isolated RNA underwent reverse transcription, so sequencing captured expressed TCRB transcripts. The data were produced by immunoSEQ multiplex PCR, yet TCRdb's version contains in-frame clones alone and is incomplete. The table has roughly 230,000 clones, over 9.5% seen once; the top ten hold less than 0.035%. The specimen was naive CD4+ T cells from blood. Receptors were obtained from a woman aged 18-29 years in good health.

This clone was seen only a few times. The genes are TRBV30 and TRBJ2-7; TRBD2 matches at 7 bases. CDR1 and CDR2 from the germline V gene are GTSNPN and SVGIG (reference sequence). The J segment lost 2 bases and the V segment lost 1 base, leaving 2 bases of the junction unmatched. The CDR3 is made up of 13 amino acids. The CDR3 DNA reads as TGTGCCTGGAGTGGCGGGAGCGCCTACGAGCAGTACTTC. This encodes CAWSGGSAYEQYF.

The chain carries TRBV27 and TRBJ2-7; TRBD1 matches 8 bases. The CDR3 consists of 16 residues. V was pared by 0 bases and J by 2 bases, with 6 bases of the junction left unmatched. Germline CDR1 MNHEY, CDR2 SMNVEV (reference sequence). The CDR3 coding sequence is TGTGCCAGCAGTTTATCGGGCAACAGGGGGACCTACGAGCAGTACTTC. This codes for CASSLSGNRGTYEQYF.

The J gene is TRBJ2-1, the V gene TRBV14; 13 bases agree with TRBD2. Unmatched junction bases numbered 6, after V lost 4 bases and J lost 9 bases. The CDR3 is 15 amino acids. Germline V gene data show CDR1 as SGHDN and CDR2 as FVKESK. For the CDR3, the DNA is TGTGCCAGCAGCCTACTAGCGGGAGGGCAGGGTGAGCAGTTCTTC. Its translation is CASSLLAGGQGEQFF.

This clone was seen only a few times. The chain employs TRBV9 and TRBJ2-3, with 10 bases lining up with TRBD1. There are 14 residues in the CDR3. Trimming at V came to 0 bases and at J to 6 bases, leaving 1 base not matched to a gene. The germline CDR1 and CDR2 sequences are SGDLS and YYNGEE. The CDR3 is CASSVGGQGDTQYF. The CDR3 DNA is TGTGCCAGCAGCGTAGGGGGACAGGGGGATACGCAGTATTTT.

The sample holds a few counts of this clone. The gene calls are TRBV5-4 and TRBJ2-1; D uncertain. This CDR3 spans 13 amino acids. Trimming removed 4 bases at V and 7 bases at J, with 12 bases between. Germline V CDR1 and CDR2: SGHNT, YYREEE (reference sequence). The chain's CDR3 is CASSKTPRNEQFF. CDR3 DNA sequence: TGTGCCAGCAGCAAGACTCCTAGGAATGAGCAGTTCTTC.

This chain connects TRBV14 to TRBJ2-1, with 7 positions matching TRBD1. Germline trimming cut 3 bases from V and 1 base from J; bases unmatched to any gene: 3. The germline V gene has CDR1 SGHDN and CDR2 FVKESK. This CDR3 comprises 15 residues. CDR3 sequence reads: CASSQRTGSYNEQFF. CDR3 bases: TGTGCCAGCAGCCAGCGGACAGGTTCCTACAATGAGCAGTTCTTC.

This clone was detected many times. This chain links TRBV14 with TRBJ1-5; no firm D call. The CDR3 covers 13 residues. Germline V gives CDR1 SGHDN, CDR2 FVKESK. The V and J ends lost 4 bases and 2 bases respectively, with 6 bases between them. CDR3: CASSPSGNQPQHF. The DNA for the CDR3 is TGTGCCAGCAGCCCGAGCGGCAATCAGCCCCAGCATTTT.

This chain connects TRBV6-1 to TRBJ2-1; D unresolved. Trimming pared 8 bases from V and 0 bases from J, leaving 8 bases between. The CDR3 is made up of 13 amino acids. CDR1 is MNHNS, CDR2 SASEGT, per germline. CDR3 in amino acids: CASRTVSYNEQFF. The DNA of the CDR3 is TGTGCCAGCCGCACGGTCTCCTACAATGAGCAGTTCTTC.

A few counts support this clone. V gene TRBV5-4 combines with J gene TRBJ2-1, with 12 bases aligning to TRBD2. The V gene's germline CDR1 is SGHNT and CDR2 YYREEE (reference sequence). This CDR3 has 17 residues. Losses at the gene ends were 3 bases for V and 4 bases for J; bases not matched to a gene: 8. The CDR3 DNA is TGTGCCAGCAGCTCAAAACTAGCGGGGGGCTCTTACAATGAGCAGTTCTTC. It translates to CASSSKLAGGSYNEQFF. The full variable domain, in which reference TRBV5-4 and TRBJ2-1 provide the parts outside the CDR3, is ETGVTQSPTHLIKTRGQQVTLRCSSQSGHNTVSWYQQALGQGPQFIFQYYREEENGRGNFPPRFSGLQFPNYSSELNVNALELDDSALYLCASSSKLAGGSYNEQFFGPGTRLTVL.

The J gene is TRBJ2-2, the V gene TRBV15; maybe TRBD1 (6 bases). Trimming removed 3 bases from V and 0 bases from J, with 8 bases in between. The length of the CDR3 is 15 residues. CDR1 is LNHNV, CDR2 YYDKDF, per germline (reference sequence). CDR3 bases: TGTGCCACCAGCAGGACAGGTCCGAACACCGGGGAGCTGTTTTTT. It codes for CATSRTGPNTGELFF.

Only a few counts were recorded for this clone. The chain combines TRBV5-1 with TRBJ2-7; 8 positions agree with TRBD1. The CDR3 loop spans 13 amino acids. Losses at the gene ends were 0 bases for V and 5 bases for J; bases not matched to a gene: 1. Per the germline V gene, CDR1 is SGHRS and CDR2 is YFSETQ. Written as DNA, the CDR3 is TGCGCCAGCAGCTTGGACAGGGGGGACGAGCAGTACTTC. It yields the protein CASSLDRGDEQYF.

The table lists this clone with a few counts. This chain links TRBV11-1 with TRBJ1-1, with D unresolved. CDR3 length equals 13 residues. V was shortened by 6 bases and J by 1 base, with 9 bases between the two germline ends. Germline assignment: CDR1 SGHAT and CDR2 FQDESV (reference sequence). As DNA, the CDR3 is TGTGCCAGCAGGACCCGGGGGAACACTGAAGCTTTCTTT. This gives the protein CASRTRGNTEAFF.

This clone was observed a few times. The chain joins TRBV28 to TRBJ2-3; 7 bases line up with TRBD2. CDR1 and CDR2 from the germline V gene are MDHEN and SYDVKM. The CDR3 covers 16 residues. Trimming at V came to 6 bases and at J to 0 bases, leaving 9 bases not matched to a gene. The CDR3 region has the DNA TGTGCCAGCAGCCTAGGGCCGGGGGGAAGCACAGATACGCAGTATTTT. Protein product: CASSLGPGGSTDTQYF.

The sample holds a few counts of this clone. This chain uses TRBV28 with TRBJ1-2, with D perhaps matching TRBD1 (5 bases). This CDR3 comprises 12 residues. The germline V and J ends were trimmed by 3 bases and 7 bases, with 9 bases remaining between them. Germline V gives CDR1 MDHEN, CDR2 SYDVKM. The CDR3 DNA is TGTGCCAGCAGTTTTCAGGGTCGTGGCTACACCTTC. Translating gives CASSFQGRGYTF.

The J gene is TRBJ1-6, the V gene TRBV4-1; 11 bases are a match to TRBD1. The CDR3 is 16 amino acids. Per the germline V gene, CDR1 is MGHRA and CDR2 is YSYEKL. Germline trimming cut 1 base from V and 7 bases from J; bases unmatched to any gene: 3. The CDR3 protein is CASSQGTGGRNSPLHF. The CDR3 DNA is TGCGCCAGCAGCCAAGGGACAGGGGGCCGGAATTCACCCCTCCACTTT.

This clone was seen a few times. Written as DNA, the CDR3 is TGTGCCAGTTTTCCGGGACAGGTAACCAATGAGCAGTTCTTC. Translating it yields CASFPGQVTNEQFF. The chain carries TRBV18 and TRBJ2-1; 8 bases agree with TRBD1. The CDR3 has 14 amino acids. J was trimmed by 6 bases and V by 9 bases; bases with no gene match: 10. Per the germline V gene, CDR1 is KGHSH and CDR2 is LQKENI.

This clone was picked up a small number of times. The chain links TRBV29-1 to TRBJ1-5, with a possible D match to TRBD1 (6 bases). The CDR3 runs 15 residues. Trimming removed 8 bases from V and 5 bases from J, with 22 bases in between. Germline-derived CDR1 and CDR2 are SQVTM and ANQGSEA. The CDR3 spells CSCQVRAGDYQPQHF. CDR3 in DNA: TGCAGCTGCCAGGTTCGGGCAGGGGATTATCAGCCCCAGCATTTT.

This clone was detected only once. The chain couples TRBV6-5 to TRBJ1-3, with 7 bases aligning to TRBD1. Germline V gene sequence: CDR1 MNHEY, CDR2 SVGAGI. This CDR3 has 15 residues. After removal of 6 bases from V and 2 bases from J, the junction contained 7 bases not matched to a gene. This chain's CDR3 is CASRPDRVAGNTIYF. The CDR3 DNA is TGTGCCAGCAGACCAGACAGGGTTGCTGGAAACACCATATATTTT.

This clone occurred a few times. The CDR3, as DNA: TGTGCCAGCACAGTGAATACGCAGGGCCTTGAAGCTTTCTTT. Translating it yields CASTVNTQGLEAFF. The chain couples TRBV2 to TRBJ1-1; maybe TRBD1 (5 bases). Germline V gene sequence: CDR1 SNHLY, CDR2 FYNNEI. The germline V and J ends were trimmed by 7 bases and 7 bases, with 19 bases remaining between them. The CDR3 length is 14 residues.

This clone was detected a few times. The chain couples TRBV2 to TRBJ2-7; TRBD2 aligns across 10 bases. Trimming removed 4 bases from V and 2 bases from J; junction bases left unmatched: 5. CDR3 length: 15 residues. Germline CDR1 and CDR2: SNHLY and FYNNEI. The CDR3 region is CASSASGSDTYEQYF. Here the CDR3 DNA reads TGTGCCAGCAGTGCTAGCGGGAGCGATACCTACGAGCAGTACTTC.

A few counts support this clone. V is TRBV30 and J is TRBJ1-3; 9 bases align to TRBD1. Germline values: CDR1 GTSNPN, CDR2 SVGIG (reference sequence). This CDR3 region has 15 residues. V dropped 0 bases and J dropped 4; count of bases not matched to a gene: 4. CDR3 residues: CAWSVWGTGGNTIYF. The CDR3 coding sequence is TGTGCCTGGAGTGTATGGGGGACAGGGGGAAACACCATATATTTT.

This clone has just a few counts. The chain is built from TRBV27 and TRBJ2-7, with 10 bases aligning to TRBD2. Germline lookup yields CDR1 MNHEY and CDR2 SMNVEV (reference sequence). This CDR3 contains 14 residues. The V and J ends lost 5 bases and 3 bases, in that order; junction bases with no gene match: 4. DNA for the CDR3: TGTGCCAGCAGTATCCTAGCGGGAGACTACGAGCAGTACTTC. As protein: CASSILAGDYEQYF.

The chain joins TRBV5-4 to TRBJ2-1, with D possibly being TRBD1 (6 bases). Trimming took off 4 bases at V and 8 bases at J, with 13 bases between the two ends. The CDR3 sequence is 13 residues long. CDR1 is SGHNT and CDR2 is YYREEE in the germline V gene (reference sequence). CDR3: CASSGIQGHEQFF. The DNA for the CDR3 is TGTGCCAGCAGCGGAATACAGGGTCATGAGCAGTTCTTC.

This clone turned up a few times. V gene TRBV11-2 combines with J gene TRBJ1-2; 8 bases match TRBD1. V was pared by 4 bases and J by 3 bases, with 19 bases of the junction left unmatched. The CDR3 covers 19 residues. The germline CDR1 and CDR2 sequences are SGHAT and FQNNGV. The CDR3 protein is CASSSGRSAGGDTDYGYTF. The CDR3 DNA sequence: TGTGCCAGCAGCTCCGGCCGTTCGGCAGGGGGCGATACCGACTATGGCTACACCTTC.

The chain combines TRBV30 with TRBJ2-7, with D possibly being TRBD1 (5 bases). CDR1 is GTSNPN, CDR2 SVGIG, per germline (reference sequence). The V gene lost 1 base and the J gene lost 7 bases, with 14 bases spanning the gap. This CDR3 is 13 amino acids long. CDR3 nucleotides: TGTGCCTGGAGTGCAAGGGGCCCTGGTGAGCAGTACTTC. Translated: CAWSARGPGEQYF. Together with reference TRBV30 and TRBJ2-7, the CDR3 gives the full variable domain: SQTIHQWPATLVQPVGSPLSLECTVEGTSNPNLYWYRQAAGRGLQLLFYSVGIGQISSEVPQNLSASRPQDRQFILSSKKLLLSDSGFYLCAWSARGPGEQYFGPGTRLTVT.

The CDR3 loop is CASSLGGQAGGNTIYF. The CDR3 DNA reads as TGTGCCAGCAGCTTGGGGGGACAGGCCGGAGGAAACACCATATATTTT. This sequence joins TRBV5-4 and TRBJ1-3, with 8 bases aligning to TRBD1. Germline CDR1 SGHNT, CDR2 YYREEE (reference sequence). The CDR3 extends over 16 amino acids. V shed 0 bases and J 4 bases; nucleotides not matched to a gene: 6. The whole variable domain, filled in from reference TRBV5-4 and TRBJ1-3, reads ETGVTQSPTHLIKTRGQQVTLRCSSQSGHNTVSWYQQALGQGPQFIFQYYREEENGRGNFPPRFSGLQFPNYSSELNVNALELDDSALYLCASSLGGQAGGNTIYFGEGSWLTVV.